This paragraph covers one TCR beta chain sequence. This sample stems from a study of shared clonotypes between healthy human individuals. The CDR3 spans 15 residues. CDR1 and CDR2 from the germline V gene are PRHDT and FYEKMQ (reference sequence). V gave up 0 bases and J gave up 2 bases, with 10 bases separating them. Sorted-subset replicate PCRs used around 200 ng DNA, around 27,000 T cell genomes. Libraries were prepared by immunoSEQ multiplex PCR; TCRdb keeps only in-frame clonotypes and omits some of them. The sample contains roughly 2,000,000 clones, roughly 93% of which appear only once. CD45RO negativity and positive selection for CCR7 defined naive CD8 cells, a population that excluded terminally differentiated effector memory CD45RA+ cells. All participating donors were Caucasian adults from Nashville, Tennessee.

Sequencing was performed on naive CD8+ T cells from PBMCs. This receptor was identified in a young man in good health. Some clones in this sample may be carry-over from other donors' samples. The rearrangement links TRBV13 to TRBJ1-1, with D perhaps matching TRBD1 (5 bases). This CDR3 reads CASSLGLGVNTEAFF. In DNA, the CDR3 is TGTGCCAGCAGCTTAGGGTTAGGGGTTAACACTGAAGCTTTCTTT. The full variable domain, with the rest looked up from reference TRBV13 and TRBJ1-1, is AAGVIQSPRHLIKEKRETATLKCYPIPRHDTVYWYQQGPGQDPQFLISFYEKMQSDKGSIPDRFSAQQFSDYHSELNMSSLELGDSALYFCASSLGLGVNTEAFFGQGTRLTVV.